These T cell receptor beta chains were read from a single sample in a study of cytomegalovirus exposure and HLA in healthy donors. Data came from immunoSEQ multiplex PCR; TCRdb stores just in-frame clones and leaves some out. Among about 95,000 clones listed, 82% were seen once. Sequences were obtained from PBMCs. These receptors were collected from a man aged 30 to 39 in good health and CMV-seropositive. Both conserved end residues are part of each CDR3. The order of the fields is CDR3 protein, CDR3 DNA, J gene, V gene, clone size, D gene. A D gene is named only where the DNA matches it firmly. Rows may omit the clone size; those that give it use once, few, many or a size class.

CDR3: CAWSRPGTVIYGYTF
DNA: TGTGCCTGGAGCCGACCTGGGACAGTAATATATGGCTACACCTTC
J: TRBJ1-2
V: TRBV30
size: .
D: TRBD1

CDR3: CASSGGLAAQETQYF
DNA: TGTGCCAGCAGCGGAGGACTAGCGGCACAAGAGACCCAGTACTTC
J: TRBJ2-5
V: TRBV9
size: few
D: TRBD2

CDR3: CASSPYVTSEKYNEQFF
DNA: TGTGCCAGCAGTCCTTACGTGACTAGCGAGAAATACAATGAGCAGTTCTTC
J: TRBJ2-1
V: TRBV2
size: .
D: TRBD2

CDR3: CASSFRLGQTDTQYF
DNA: TGTGCCAGCAGCTTTCGCCTAGGACAGACAGATACGCAGTATTTT
J: TRBJ2-3
V: TRBV7-9
size: .
D: .

CDR3: CASSFEGGHGDTQYF
DNA: TGTGCCAGCAGTTTCGAGGGAGGCCATGGAGATACGCAGTATTTT
J: TRBJ2-3
V: TRBV28
size: .
D: .

CDR3: CASSQDPGQGWTEAFF
DNA: TGCGCCAGCAGCCAAGATCCGGGACAGGGGTGGACTGAAGCTTTCTTT
J: TRBJ1-1
V: TRBV4-1
size: .
D: TRBD1

CDR3: CASSRTQGNTGELFF
DNA: TGTGCCAGCTCGCGAACACAGGGGAACACCGGGGAGCTGTTTTTT
J: TRBJ2-2
V: TRBV18
size: .
D: .

CDR3: CASSQWTGGNTEAFF
DNA: TGCGCCAGCAGCCAGTGGACAGGTGGGAACACTGAAGCTTTCTTT
J: TRBJ1-1
V: TRBV4-3
size: .
D: TRBD1

CDR3: CASSQRGGPHPTDTQYF
DNA: TGCGCCAGCAGCCAACGGGGAGGACCTCACCCCACAGATACGCAGTATTTT
J: TRBJ2-3
V: TRBV4-3
size: .
D: .

CDR3: CASSLTGGAYNEQFF
DNA: TGTGCCAGCAGCTTGACAGGGGGTGCCTACAATGAGCAGTTCTTC
J: TRBJ2-1
V: TRBV5-4
size: .
D: TRBD1

CDR3: CASSERGRQETQYF
DNA: TGTGCCAGCAGTGAAAGAGGGAGACAAGAGACCCAGTACTTC
J: TRBJ2-5
V: TRBV2
size: .
D: .

CDR3: CAWRRQGEGSPLHF
DNA: TGTGCCTGGAGGCGACAGGGCGAAGGATCACCCCTCCACTTT
J: TRBJ1-6
V: TRBV30
size: .
D: TRBD1

CDR3: CASSLGLAGFYEQFF
DNA: TGCGCCAGCAGCTTGGGGCTAGCGGGATTTTATGAGCAGTTCTTC
J: TRBJ2-1
V: TRBV5-1
size: .
D: TRBD2

CDR3: CASSPPLGQGVGSNQPQHF
DNA: TGTGCCAGCTCACCCCCCCTAGGACAGGGGGTGGGCAGCAATCAGCCCCAGCATTTT
J: TRBJ1-5
V: TRBV18
size: .
D: TRBD1

CDR3: CASSYESSGGTDTQYF
DNA: TGTGCCAGCAGTTATGAGTCTAGCGGCGGGACAGATACGCAGTATTTT
J: TRBJ2-3
V: TRBV6-5
size: once
D: TRBD2

CDR3: CASRQSLDRVDSYEQYF
DNA: TGTGCCAGCCGTCAATCGTTAGACCGGGTGGATTCCTACGAGCAGTACTTC
J: TRBJ2-7
V: TRBV27
size: .
D: .

CDR3: CASSFGQGSEAFF
DNA: TGTGCCAGCAGCTTTGGACAGGGGTCTGAAGCTTTCTTT
J: TRBJ1-1
V: TRBV7-2
size: .
D: TRBD1

CDR3: CASSLRLAGVSNEQFF
DNA: TGTGCCAGCAGCTTAAGACTAGCGGGAGTATCCAATGAGCAGTTCTTC
J: TRBJ2-1
V: TRBV5-5
size: .
D: TRBD2

CDR3: CASSGGAGSSYEQYF
DNA: TGCGCCAGCAGCGGAGGGGCGGGGTCCTCCTACGAGCAGTACTTC
J: TRBJ2-7
V: TRBV5-1
size: .
D: .

CDR3: CASSPDRGSNQPQHF
DNA: TGTGCCAGCTCACCGGACAGGGGGAGCAATCAGCCCCAGCATTTT
J: TRBJ1-5
V: TRBV18
size: .
D: TRBD1

CDR3: CASSTLAEQFF
DNA: TGTGCCAGTAGTACCTTAGCGGAGCAGTTCTTC
J: TRBJ2-1
V: TRBV19
size: .
D: .

CDR3: CSAVVGPEQFF
DNA: TGCAGTGCTGTAGTGGGCCCCGAGCAGTTCTTC
J: TRBJ2-1
V: TRBV20-1
size: .
D: .

CDR3: CASSSGTGGIAQHF
DNA: TGTGCCAGCAGTTCGGGGACAGGGGGCATAGCCCAGCATTTT
J: TRBJ1-5
V: TRBV27
size: once
D: TRBD1

CDR3: CASSLTGGTNEKLFF
DNA: TGTGCCAGCAGCTTGACAGGGGGCACTAATGAAAAACTGTTTTTT
J: TRBJ1-4
V: TRBV11-2
size: .
D: TRBD1

CDR3: CASGLVPSSSSTDTQYF
DNA: TGTGCTAGTGGTTTGGTACCGAGTAGTTCTAGCACAGATACGCAGTATTTT
J: TRBJ2-3
V: TRBV12-5
size: once
D: .

CDR3: CAISDGQGATNEKLFF
DNA: TGTGCCATCAGTGATGGGCAGGGGGCAACTAATGAAAAACTGTTTTTT
J: TRBJ1-4
V: TRBV10-3
size: .
D: TRBD1

CDR3: CASRGGLRFEQYF
DNA: TGTGCCAGCAGGGGGGGACTACGATTCGAGCAGTACTTC
J: TRBJ2-7
V: TRBV28
size: .
D: TRBD2

CDR3: CAIKREYSDYEQYF
DNA: TGTGCCATCAAGCGGGAGTACTCGGACTACGAGCAGTACTTC
J: TRBJ2-7
V: TRBV6-1
size: once
D: TRBD2

CDR3: CSVVQGDGYGYTF
DNA: TGCAGCGTTGTACAGGGGGACGGGTATGGCTACACCTTC
J: TRBJ1-2
V: TRBV29-1
size: once
D: TRBD1

CDR3: CASSLGTQTVGPNEQFF
DNA: TGTGCCAGCAGCTTGGGGACCCAGACAGTGGGGCCAAATGAGCAGTTCTTC
J: TRBJ2-1
V: TRBV5-4
size: .
D: .

CDR3: CASSPGGYEQYF
DNA: TGTGCCAGCAGCCCCGGAGGCTACGAGCAGTACTTC
J: TRBJ2-7
V: TRBV6-5
size: few
D: .

CDR3: CSVDRGADTQYF
DNA: TGCAGCGTTGACAGGGGAGCAGATACGCAGTATTTT
J: TRBJ2-3
V: TRBV29-1
size: once
D: .

CDR3: CASSNKRTGNWSIRNQPQHF
DNA: TGTGCCAGTAGTAACAAAAGGACAGGGAATTGGAGTATACGCAATCAGCCCCAGCATTTT
J: TRBJ1-5
V: TRBV19
size: .
D: TRBD1

CDR3: CASSIWTGGLYEQYF
DNA: TGTGCCAGTAGTATTTGGACAGGGGGGCTGTACGAGCAGTACTTC
J: TRBJ2-7
V: TRBV19
size: .
D: TRBD1

CDR3: CASSPTGGWGDTQYF
DNA: TGTGCCAGCAGCCCGACAGGGGGCTGGGGGGATACGCAGTATTTT
J: TRBJ2-3
V: TRBV7-2
size: .
D: TRBD1

CDR3: CSAEGETLAKNIQYF
DNA: TGCAGCGCAGAAGGGGAAACACTAGCCAAAAACATTCAGTACTTC
J: TRBJ2-4
V: TRBV29-1
size: .
D: .

CDR3: CASSFPDGSSYEQYF
DNA: TGTGCCAGCAGCTTCCCGGACGGGAGCTCCTACGAGCAGTACTTC
J: TRBJ2-7
V: TRBV7-8
size: .
D: .

CDR3: CASSPGGNQPQHF
DNA: TGTGCCAGCAGCCCAGGGGGGAATCAGCCCCAGCATTTT
J: TRBJ1-5
V: TRBV7-9
size: .
D: TRBD1

CDR3: CASSYETNYGYTF
DNA: TGTGCCAGCAGTTACGAGACTAACTATGGCTACACCTTC
J: TRBJ1-2
V: TRBV6-6
size: .
D: .

CDR3: CAVQGVMNTEAFF
DNA: TGTGCCGTTCAGGGTGTCATGAACACTGAAGCTTTCTTT
J: TRBJ1-1
V: TRBV6-1
size: .
D: .

CDR3: CASSLGSYEQYF
DNA: TGTGCCAGCAGCCTAGGGAGCTACGAGCAGTACTTC
J: TRBJ2-7
V: TRBV7-6
size: .
D: .

CDR3: CASSGTGVLNIQYF
DNA: TGTGCCAGCAGCGGAACAGGGGTTTTAAACATTCAGTACTTC
J: TRBJ2-4
V: TRBV5-5
size: .
D: TRBD1

CDR3: CASSPGQSSYEQYF
DNA: TGTGCCAGCAGCCCGGGACAGAGCTCCTACGAGCAGTACTTC
J: TRBJ2-7
V: TRBV28
size: .
D: TRBD1

CDR3: CAISTDTDNEQFF
DNA: TGTGCCATATCTACCGACACAGACAATGAGCAGTTCTTC
J: TRBJ2-1
V: TRBV10-3
size: .
D: .

CDR3: CASSLPVLAGGSYNEQFF
DNA: TGCGCCAGCAGCCTGCCCGTTCTAGCGGGCGGCTCCTACAATGAGCAGTTCTTC
J: TRBJ2-1
V: TRBV4-1
size: .
D: TRBD2

CDR3: CASSLGAGGGQYSNQPQHF
DNA: TGTGCCAGCAGCTTAGGGGCAGGGGGTGGTCAGTATAGCAATCAGCCCCAGCATTTT
J: TRBJ1-5
V: TRBV7-6
size: .
D: TRBD1

CDR3: CASSLDSLPEKLFF
DNA: TGTGCCAGCAGCTTGGACAGCCTCCCTGAAAAACTGTTTTTT
J: TRBJ1-4
V: TRBV7-9
size: once
D: .

CDR3: CASSRPGSIQPQHF
DNA: TGTGCCAGCAGCCGTCCGGGATCCATTCAGCCCCAGCATTTT
J: TRBJ1-5
V: TRBV28
size: .
D: .

CDR3: CASSGIINYGYTF
DNA: TGCGCCAGCTCGGGAATCATTAACTATGGCTACACCTTC
J: TRBJ1-2
V: TRBV10-2
size: .
D: .

CDR3: CASRDLAGSGNEQFF
DNA: TGTGCCAGCAGGGATCTAGCGGGTTCGGGCAATGAGCAGTTCTTC
J: TRBJ2-1
V: TRBV6-5
size: .
D: TRBD2

CDR3: CASSPPAGRNYGYTF
DNA: TGTGCCAGCAGCCCACCGGCAGGGCGTAACTATGGCTACACCTTC
J: TRBJ1-2
V: TRBV7-2
size: once
D: .

CDR3: CASSLGRDDSPLHF
DNA: TGTGCCAGCAGCTTAGGACGGGATGATTCACCCCTCCACTTT
J: TRBJ1-6
V: TRBV7-2
size: .
D: .

CDR3: CASSYGTGGEKLFF
DNA: TGTGCCAGCAGTTACGGGACAGGAGGTGAAAAACTGTTTTTT
J: TRBJ1-4
V: TRBV27
size: .
D: TRBD1